Listed below are T cell receptor beta chains from one sample, sequenced in a study of blood T cell repertoires in COVID-19. Profiled with immunoSEQ multiplex PCR; TCRdb holds only in-frame clones, not every one. The sample holds roughly 180,000 clones, roughly 83% seen once. The sample consisted of PBMCs or T cells enriched from blood (not recorded which). These receptors were taken from a woman younger than 45 who had recovered from COVID-19. Both conserved end residues are part of each CDR3. D genes are given only for firm matches. A row's size may be missing; if present it is once, few, many or a size class.

- few TRBJ1-1 TRBV10-3 TGTGCCATCAGTGCCTCTCAACAGAATCCGAACACTGAAGCTTTCTTT CAISASQQNPNTEAFF
TRBD1 - TRBJ2-7 TRBV9 TGTGCCAGCAGCGTAGCCTCCTCCAGGGACAGCACCTACGAGCAGTACTTC CASSVASSRDSTYEQYF
- - TRBJ1-6 TRBV5-4 TGTGCCAGCAGCTTGAGGGCAGGGAATTCACCCCTCCACTTT CASSLRAGNSPLHF
TRBD1 - TRBJ2-7 TRBV19 TGTGCCAGTAGTATGACAGGGGGAGCCTACGAGCAGTACTTC CASSMTGGAYEQYF
TRBD1 - TRBJ1-1 TRBV18 TGTGCCAGCTCACCACCGAGGGCAGGGGGGATGAACACTGAAGCTTTCTTT CASSPPRAGGMNTEAFF
TRBD2 - TRBJ2-1 TRBV29-1 TGCAGCGTGAGGACTAGCGGACCCTTCAGGGAGCAGTTCTTC CSVRTSGPFREQFF
- once TRBJ2-7 TRBV28 TGTGCCAGCAGTTTACTGGGAGCTATCGAGCAGTACTTC CASSLLGAIEQYF
- - TRBJ2-5 TRBV24-1 TGTGCCACCAGGGCAGGGGTTCGGGAGACCCAGTACTTC CATRAGVRETQYF
TRBD1 - TRBJ2-7 TRBV9 TGTGCCAGCAGCCCCCTGGGACAGGAGCCCTACGAGCAGTACTTC CASSPLGQEPYEQYF
- - TRBJ2-5 TRBV2 TGTGCCAGCACCCGGAGTGGGGAGACCCAGTACTTC CASTRSGETQYF
TRBD2 - TRBJ2-5 TRBV10-1 TGCGCCAGCAGTGATGAGGGACTAGCGGGCCAAGAGACCCAGTACTTC CASSDEGLAGQETQYF
TRBD2 - TRBJ2-1 TRBV6-4 TGTGCCAGCAGTGCCGGGACTAGCCGTAACAATGAGCAGTTCTTC CASSAGTSRNNEQFF
- - TRBJ2-7 TRBV5-3 TGTGCCAGAAGCTTGGATGTACAGACCTACGAGCAGTACTTC CARSLDVQTYEQYF
TRBD2 - TRBJ2-4 TRBV28 TGTGCCAGCAGTTTACCCACCCTAGCGGGAGGGGGAAACATTCAGTACTTC CASSLPTLAGGGNIQYF
TRBD2 once TRBJ2-1 TRBV4-1 TGCGCCAGCAGCCCACCTCCAGGACTAGCGGGAGGGAAGAATGAGCAGTTCTTC CASSPPPGLAGGKNEQFF
- - TRBJ2-3 TRBV3-1/TRBV3-2 TGTGCCAGCGGGGCTCGAGATACGCAGTATTTT CASGARDTQYF
TRBD2 few TRBJ2-1 TRBV12-3/TRBV12-4 TGTGCCAGCAGGCGGGAGGACCACAATGAGCAGTTCTTC CASRREDHNEQFF
- - TRBJ1-5 TRBV10-2 TGCGCCAGCAGCGAATCAGGGTACTCAGGCAATCAGCCCCAGCATTTT CASSESGYSGNQPQHF
TRBD1 - TRBJ1-2 TRBV2 TGTGCCAGCTTTAAGCCGGGACAGGGGGCGCTTCCAGTCTCGGTTAGCGGCTACACCTTC CASFKPGQGALPVSVSGYTF
TRBD2 - TRBJ2-1 TRBV3-1/TRBV3-2 TGTGCCAGCAGCCAAGCGGGAGGGCCAAATGAGCAGTTCTTC CASSQAGGPNEQFF
- - TRBJ2-6 TRBV21-1 TGTGCCAGCAGCAAACCCCGCCCCCTGAAAACAACTGGGGCCAACGTCCTGACTTTC CASSKPRPLKTTGANVLTF
TRBD2 - TRBJ2-3 TRBV27 TGTGCCAGCAGTTCAAAGCGGGAGCGGTCCACAGATACGCAGTATTTT CASSSKRERSTDTQYF
- - TRBJ2-7 TRBV4-1 TGCGCCAGCAGCCAAGTGCAGGGTGACTACGAGCAGTACTTC CASSQVQGDYEQYF
TRBD2 - TRBJ2-3 TRBV27 TGTGCCAGCAGGGGAGCGGGAGAGGGCACAGATACGCAGTATTTT CASRGAGEGTDTQYF
- - TRBJ1-1 TRBV29-1 TGCAGCGCTGGTGCAGGGGACACTGAAGCTTTCTTT CSAGAGDTEAFF
- once TRBJ2-1 TRBV7-9 TGTGCCAGCAGCCTAGAGGGACTCTACAATGAGCAGTTCTTC CASSLEGLYNEQFF
- - TRBJ1-3 TRBV6-1 TGTGCCAGCAGTGAGAAGAGCTCTGGAAACACCATATATTTT CASSEKSSGNTIYF
- - TRBJ1-2 TRBV6-4 TGTTCCCGACTCCTGGAGGGCTACACCTTC CSRLLEGYTF
- - TRBJ1-5 TRBV10-3 TGTGCCATCAGTGAGGGTCCCGACAGAATTAATCAGCCCCAGCATTTT CAISEGPDRINQPQHF
- - TRBJ2-3 TRBV7-3 TGTGCCAGCAGCTCGGGACACCAGACGCAGTATTTT CASSSGHQTQYF
- - TRBJ1-1 TRBV9 TGTGCCAGCAGCTCAGACCCGAGGAGCACTGAAGCTTTCTTT CASSSDPRSTEAFF
- - TRBJ2-7 TRBV6-1 TGTGCCAGCAGTGAAGCGGTACTGAGGACTGGATCCTACGAGCAGTACTTC CASSEAVLRTGSYEQYF
- - TRBJ1-2 TRBV19 TGTGCCACCCAGGGAGGAGGAGGCTACACCTTC CATQGGGGYTF
TRBD1 - TRBJ1-1 TRBV2 TGTGCCAGCATTCCTCCCGGGACAGGGGTCACTGAAGCTTTCTTT CASIPPGTGVTEAFF
TRBD1 - TRBJ1-5 TRBV18 TGTGCCAGCTCGCCCCTGGGACAGCTCAATCAGCCCCAGCATTTT CASSPLGQLNQPQHF
- - TRBJ2-7 TRBV28 TGTGCCAGCAGTTTAAGGGGACTCCAGCCCGAGCAGTACTTC CASSLRGLQPEQYF
- - TRBJ2-5 TRBV10-3 TGTGCCATCAGTGCGCTCTTGGGCAGGGAGGTTCAAGAGACCCAGTACTTC CAISALLGREVQETQYF
TRBD2 - TRBJ2-3 TRBV11-3 TGTGCCAGCAGCATCCAGGGGACTAGCGAGCAGTATTTT CASSIQGTSEQYF
TRBD2 - TRBJ2-7 TRBV27 TGTGCCAGCAGTTCTATGGGTGGGAGGGTCCCCTACGAGCAGTACTTC CASSSMGGRVPYEQYF
TRBD1 once TRBJ2-1 TRBV29-1 TGCAGCGTAACAGCGACAGGGAGTACGTCCTACAATGAGCAGTTCTTC CSVTATGSTSYNEQFF
TRBD1 once TRBJ1-5 TRBV27 TGTGCCAGCAGTCGCAACCGGGACAGTAGGCAGCCCCAGCATTTT CASSRNRDSRQPQHF
- - TRBJ2-3 TRBV11-2 TGTGCCAGCAGCTTAGCGGAAGGGGGAGGGGGCACAGATACGCAGTATTTT CASSLAEGGGGTDTQYF
TRBD1 once TRBJ2-7 TRBV3-1/TRBV3-2 TGTGCCAGCAGCCAAGGCCTCCCGGGACAGGGCTCCTACGAGCAGTACTTC CASSQGLPGQGSYEQYF
- - TRBJ1-2 TRBV29-1 TGCAGCGTTGCTATGGGGGCCCGTGGCTACACCTTC CSVAMGARGYTF
TRBD1 - TRBJ1-1 TRBV5-1 TGCGCCAGCAGCTTACAGGGACAGAGGGGGACCACTGAAGCTTTCTTT CASSLQGQRGTTEAFF
TRBD1 - TRBJ1-4 TRBV2 TGTGCCAGCAGGCGGGTAGGGGGCGTCACTAATGAAAAACTGTTTTTT CASRRVGGVTNEKLFF
TRBD1 - TRBJ2-7 TRBV27 TGTGCCAGCAGTGCGCGCACAGGGGGCTGGGAGCAGTACTTC CASSARTGGWEQYF
TRBD1 - TRBJ1-3 TRBV6-5 TGTGCCAGCAGTAGGACAGGAGGAAACACCATATATTTT CASSRTGGNTIYF
- - TRBJ2-1 TRBV14 TGTGCCAGCAGCCGGCAAAGCGCGGGGATCGTGGTGCAGTTCTTC CASSRQSAGIVVQFF
- - TRBJ2-5 TRBV18 TGTGCCAGCTCACCATACGAGACAGGTACCAAAGAGACCCAGTACTTC CASSPYETGTKETQYF
TRBD2 - TRBJ2-7 TRBV28 TGTGCCAGCAGTCCACTACCGGGACTAGCGGACTACTCCTACGAGCAGTACTTC CASSPLPGLADYSYEQYF